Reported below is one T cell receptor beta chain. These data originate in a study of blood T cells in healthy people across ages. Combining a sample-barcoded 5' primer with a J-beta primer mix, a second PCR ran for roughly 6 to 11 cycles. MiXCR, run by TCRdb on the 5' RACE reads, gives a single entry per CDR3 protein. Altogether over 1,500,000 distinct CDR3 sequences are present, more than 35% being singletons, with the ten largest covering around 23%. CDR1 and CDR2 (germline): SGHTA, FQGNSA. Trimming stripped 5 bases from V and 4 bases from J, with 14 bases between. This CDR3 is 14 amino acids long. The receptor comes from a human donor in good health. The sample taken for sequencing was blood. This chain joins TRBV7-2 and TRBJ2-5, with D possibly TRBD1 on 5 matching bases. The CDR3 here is CASSPRQILETQYF. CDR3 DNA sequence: TGTGCCAGCAGCCCTCGACAGATTCTAGAGACCCAGTACTTC.